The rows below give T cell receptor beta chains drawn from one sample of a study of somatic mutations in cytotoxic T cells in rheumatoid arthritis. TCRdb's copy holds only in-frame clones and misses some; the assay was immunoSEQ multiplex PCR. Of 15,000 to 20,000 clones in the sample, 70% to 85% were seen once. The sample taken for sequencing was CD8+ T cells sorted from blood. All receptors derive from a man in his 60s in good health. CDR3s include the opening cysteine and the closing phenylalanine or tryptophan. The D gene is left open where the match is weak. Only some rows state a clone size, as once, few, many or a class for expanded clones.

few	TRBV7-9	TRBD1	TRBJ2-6	TGTGCCACCAGGTCGGCAGGGGGCTTTGGGGCCAACGTCCTGACTTTC	CATRSAGGFGANVLTF
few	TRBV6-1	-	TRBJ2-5	TGTGCCAGCAGTGAAATTAATGGGCCAGCTATCCAAGAGACCCAGTACTTC	CASSEINGPAIQETQYF
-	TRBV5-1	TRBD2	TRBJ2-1	TGCGCCAGCAGCGGCCCAGGACTAGCGGGAGACAATGAGCAGTTCTTC	CASSGPGLAGDNEQFF
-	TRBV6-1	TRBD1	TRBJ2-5	TGTGCCAGCAGTGAAGCTTGGGACAGGTCCGGGGAGACCCAGTACTTC	CASSEAWDRSGETQYF
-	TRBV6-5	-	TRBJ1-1	TGTGCCAGCAGTTACGACACGTCGTGGACTGAAGCTTTCTTT	CASSYDTSWTEAFF
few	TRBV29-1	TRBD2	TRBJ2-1	TGCAGCGTTGCAGAGCGGGGGGCCTACAATGAGCAGTTCTTC	CSVAERGAYNEQFF
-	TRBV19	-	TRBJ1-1	TGTGCCAGTAGTAGGAGAGGCATGAACACTGAAGCTTTCTTT	CASSRRGMNTEAFF
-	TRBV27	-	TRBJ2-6	TGTGCCAGCAGTTTAGGGCAGGGACTGGCTGGGGCCAACGTCCTGACTTTC	CASSLGQGLAGANVLTF
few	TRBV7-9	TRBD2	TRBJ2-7	TGTGCCAGCACCTGGGATTTATCGGGAGGGCAGAACGAGCAGTACTTC	CASTWDLSGGQNEQYF
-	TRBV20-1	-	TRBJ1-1	TGCAGTGCTAGAGACTCTGAAGCTTTCTTT	CSARDSEAFF
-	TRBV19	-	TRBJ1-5	TGTGCCAGTAGTGTACCCGACCTGGGGAGTCCCCAGCATTTT	CASSVPDLGSPQHF
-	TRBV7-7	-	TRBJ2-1	TGTGCTAGCAGCTTCAATACTGGACAGAACAATGAGCAGTTCTTC	CASSFNTGQNNEQFF
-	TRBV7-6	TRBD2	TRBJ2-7	TGTGCCAGCAGCTCGCTAGCGGGACCAAGCTCCTACGAGCAGTACTTC	CASSSLAGPSSYEQYF
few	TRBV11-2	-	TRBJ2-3	TGTGCCAGCAGCTTAGATGCCCGGTCCTCTAGCACAGATACGCAGTATTTT	CASSLDARSSSTDTQYF
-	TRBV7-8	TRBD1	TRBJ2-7	TGTGCCAGCAGCTTAGTAGGACAGGGAGCAACCTACGAGCAGTACTTC	CASSLVGQGATYEQYF
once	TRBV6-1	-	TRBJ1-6	TGTGCCAGCAGTGCAAGGGAGAGCGATTTACCCCTCCACTTT	CASSARESDLPLHF
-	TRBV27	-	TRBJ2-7	TGTGCCAGCAGTTTTCGGCAGGGTTCCTACGAGCAGTACTTC	CASSFRQGSYEQYF
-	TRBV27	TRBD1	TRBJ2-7	TGTGCCAGCAGCCCCTTGGGACAGGACTCCTACGAGCAGTACTTC	CASSPLGQDSYEQYF
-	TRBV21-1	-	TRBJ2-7	TGTGCCAGCAGCACCCGGACTAGCGAAACCTACGAGCAGTACTTC	CASSTRTSETYEQYF
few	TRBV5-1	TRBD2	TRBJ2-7	TGCCCCACGGTAGCGGGGGAGCAGTACTTC	CPTVAGEQYF
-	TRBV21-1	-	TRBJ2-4	TGTGCCAGCAGCATCCACAATCCTGTAGCCAAAAACATTCAGTACTTC	CASSIHNPVAKNIQYF
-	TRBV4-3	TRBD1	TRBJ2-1	TGCGCCAGCAGCCGGGGGGACAGGTCCTACAATGAGCAGTTCTTC	CASSRGDRSYNEQFF
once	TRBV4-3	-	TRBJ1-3	TGCGCCAGCAGCCTGCTGGGGCCCGGAAACACCATATATTTT	CASSLLGPGNTIYF
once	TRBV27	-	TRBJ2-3	TGTGCCAGCAGCCACGGGAGAGATACGCAGTATTTT	CASSHGRDTQYF
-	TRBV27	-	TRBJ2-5	TGTGCCAGCAGTTTAATCATCCAAGAGACCCAGTACTTC	CASSLIIQETQYF
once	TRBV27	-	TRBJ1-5	TGTGCCAGCAGCCACACAGGGCTCAATCAGCCCCAGCATTTT	CASSHTGLNQPQHF
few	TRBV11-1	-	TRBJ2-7	TGTGCCAGCAGCCAGAGCGGTTACTCCTACGAGCAGTACTTC	CASSQSGYSYEQYF
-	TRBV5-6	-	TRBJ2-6	TGTGCCAGCGGGTCGGCGGCGCTAGGGGCCAACGTCCTGACTTTC	CASGSAALGANVLTF
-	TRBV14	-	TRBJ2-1	TGTGCCAGCAGCCACCTAAGAAATGAGCAGTTCTTC	CASSHLRNEQFF
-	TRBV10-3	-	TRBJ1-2	TGTGCCAACCAGGCAGCAGAGTCGTATGGCTACACCTTC	CANQAAESYGYTF
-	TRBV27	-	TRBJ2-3	TGTGCCAGCAGTCTTTTAGGACTTAGCACAGATACGCAGTATTTT	CASSLLGLSTDTQYF
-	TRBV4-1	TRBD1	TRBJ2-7	TGCGCCAGCAGCCAAGAGATGCCAGGGGGTTCCTACGAGCAGTACTTC	CASSQEMPGGSYEQYF
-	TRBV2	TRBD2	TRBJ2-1	TGTGCCACCCCGGGACTAGCGGATAACAATGAGCAGTTCTTC	CATPGLADNNEQFF
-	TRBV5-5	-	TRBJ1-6	TGTGCCAGCAGCTTGGGAGCAGGGAATTCACCCCTCCACTTT	CASSLGAGNSPLHF
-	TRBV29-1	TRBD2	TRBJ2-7	TGCAGCGTGGGACTAGCGAAGAGCTCCTACGAGCAGTACTTC	CSVGLAKSSYEQYF
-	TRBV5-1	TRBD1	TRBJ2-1	TGCGCCAGCAGCTTCTACAGGGGGCCAAATGAGCAGTTCTTC	CASSFYRGPNEQFF
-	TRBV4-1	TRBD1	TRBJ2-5	TGCGCCAGCAGCCAAGCAGGTGGGACAGGGGTTCTATCAGGAGAGACCCAGTACTTC	CASSQAGGTGVLSGETQYF
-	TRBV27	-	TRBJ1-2	TGTGCCAGCAGTCTCTCCCTGACAGCTAACTATGGTTACACCTTC	CASSLSLTANYGYTF
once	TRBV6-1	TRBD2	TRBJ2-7	TGTGCCAGCAGTGAAGCACTAGCGGGAGGTGGCTACGAGCAGTACTTC	CASSEALAGGGYEQYF
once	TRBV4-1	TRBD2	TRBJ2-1	TGCGCCAGCAGCCAAGATGGGCTAGCGGGACGGGGTGAGCAGTTCTTC	CASSQDGLAGRGEQFF
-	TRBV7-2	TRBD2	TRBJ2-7	TGTGCCAGCAGCCACAGACGGGGGGGCGTCTACGAGCAGTACTTC	CASSHRRGGVYEQYF
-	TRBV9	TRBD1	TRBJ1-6	TGTGCCAGCAGCGCCCGGGCCGGGACAGACGGGTCACCCCTCCACTTT	CASSARAGTDGSPLHF
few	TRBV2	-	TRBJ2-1	TGTGCCTCAGGACTGCGCTCCTACAATGAGCAGTTCTTC	CASGLRSYNEQFF
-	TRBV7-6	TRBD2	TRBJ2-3	TGTGCCAGCAGCCCCCTAGCGGGCACAGATACGCAGTATTTT	CASSPLAGTDTQYF